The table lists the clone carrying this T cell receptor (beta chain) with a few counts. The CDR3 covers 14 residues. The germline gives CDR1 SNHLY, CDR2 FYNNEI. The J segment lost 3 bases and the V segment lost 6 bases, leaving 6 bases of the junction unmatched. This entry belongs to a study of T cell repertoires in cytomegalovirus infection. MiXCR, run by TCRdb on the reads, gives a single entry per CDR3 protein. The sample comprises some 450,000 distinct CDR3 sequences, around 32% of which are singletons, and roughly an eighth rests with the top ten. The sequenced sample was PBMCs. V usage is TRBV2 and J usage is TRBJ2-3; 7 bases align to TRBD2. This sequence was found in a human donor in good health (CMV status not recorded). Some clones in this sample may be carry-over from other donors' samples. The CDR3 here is CASRDPGGTDTQYF. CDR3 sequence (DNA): TGTGCCAGCAGAGATCCGGGGGGAACAGATACGCAGTATTTT.